These T cell receptor beta chains were read from a single sample in a study of T cell responses to AZD1222 COVID-19 vaccine. Sequenced by immunoSEQ multiplex PCR; TCRdb stores in-frame clones only, minus some. The sample holds 200,000 or so clones, over 80% seen once. This material consisted of peripheral blood, taken on day 0 of MenACWY control vaccination. Receptors were obtained from an adult in good health. The CDR3 runs from the conserved cysteine through the conserved F or W. The D gene is left open where the match is weak. Only some rows state a clone size, as once, few, many or a class for expanded clones.

cdr3_nt: TGTGCCAGCCGGCCGGACAGTTTCCCAGATACGCAGTATTTT; cdr3_aa: CASRPDSFPDTQYF; j_call: TRBJ2-3; v_call: TRBV28; clone_size: once; d_call: .
cdr3_nt: TGTGCCTGGGGGGATGTCACAGATACGCAGTATTTT; cdr3_aa: CAWGDVTDTQYF; j_call: TRBJ2-3; v_call: TRBV30; clone_size: once; d_call: .
cdr3_nt: TGTGCCAGTAGTATCGAGGGAGGCCAGCCCCAGCATTTT; cdr3_aa: CASSIEGGQPQHF; j_call: TRBJ1-5; v_call: TRBV19; clone_size: many; d_call: .
cdr3_nt: TGTGCCAGCAGTGAGTTCACACAGGGGAAAGGGACCCAGTACTTC; cdr3_aa: CASSEFTQGKGTQYF; j_call: TRBJ2-5; v_call: TRBV6-1; clone_size: once; d_call: TRBD1
cdr3_nt: TGTGCCAGCAGTCGACAGGGGGGAGAGACCCAGTACTTC; cdr3_aa: CASSRQGGETQYF; j_call: TRBJ2-5; v_call: TRBV12-3/TRBV12-4; clone_size: .; d_call: TRBD1
cdr3_nt: TGTGCCAGCAGTGAAGAAGGGACAGGGGCCTACGAGCAGTACTTC; cdr3_aa: CASSEEGTGAYEQYF; j_call: TRBJ2-7; v_call: TRBV6-1; clone_size: few; d_call: TRBD1
cdr3_nt: TGTGCCAGCAGTGAAGCGAAGCCAGAGTATGGCTACACCTTC; cdr3_aa: CASSEAKPEYGYTF; j_call: TRBJ1-2; v_call: TRBV6-1; clone_size: .; d_call: .
cdr3_nt: TGTGCCAGCAGTTTATTTGGATCCTACGAGCAGTACTTC; cdr3_aa: CASSLFGSYEQYF; j_call: TRBJ2-7; v_call: TRBV28; clone_size: .; d_call: .
cdr3_nt: TGTGCCAGCAGCGTAGCAGTAGGGCCAGACTATGGCTACACCTTC; cdr3_aa: CASSVAVGPDYGYTF; j_call: TRBJ1-2; v_call: TRBV9; clone_size: .; d_call: .
cdr3_nt: TGCAGTGCTAGGAGGGAAAAACTGTTTTTT; cdr3_aa: CSARREKLFF; j_call: TRBJ1-4; v_call: TRBV20-1; clone_size: .; d_call: .
cdr3_nt: TGTGCCAGCAGGCAGACTAGCGGAGATGAGCAGTTCTTC; cdr3_aa: CASRQTSGDEQFF; j_call: TRBJ2-1; v_call: TRBV5-4; clone_size: .; d_call: TRBD2
cdr3_nt: TGTGCCAGTAGTATAGAAAGGGCCGGGCGGCCCCAGCATTTT; cdr3_aa: CASSIERAGRPQHF; j_call: TRBJ1-5; v_call: TRBV19; clone_size: .; d_call: .
cdr3_nt: TGTGCCAGCTCACCACCGAACTCTAACTATGGCTACACCTTC; cdr3_aa: CASSPPNSNYGYTF; j_call: TRBJ1-2; v_call: TRBV18; clone_size: .; d_call: .
cdr3_nt: TGTGCCAGCAGTGACTCGACGAAGGGTTACACCGGGGAGCTGTTTTTT; cdr3_aa: CASSDSTKGYTGELFF; j_call: TRBJ2-2; v_call: TRBV6-4; clone_size: few; d_call: .
cdr3_nt: TGTGCCAGCAGTGAATATAATGTGAGAGGCGAGCAGTACTTC; cdr3_aa: CASSEYNVRGEQYF; j_call: TRBJ2-7; v_call: TRBV25-1; clone_size: .; d_call: .
cdr3_nt: TGTGCCAGCAGTTTTACTCAAGGGGCAATGGGGGGCGAGCAGTACTTC; cdr3_aa: CASSFTQGAMGGEQYF; j_call: TRBJ2-7; v_call: TRBV6-5; clone_size: .; d_call: .
cdr3_nt: TGTGCCAGTAGTAGCGATCAGGGGGCTTCTTTCTTT; cdr3_aa: CASSSDQGASFF; j_call: TRBJ1-1; v_call: TRBV19; clone_size: .; d_call: TRBD1
cdr3_nt: TGTGCCAGCAGCCCCCAAGGGACTAGCTACGAGCAGTACTTC; cdr3_aa: CASSPQGTSYEQYF; j_call: TRBJ2-7; v_call: TRBV7-2; clone_size: .; d_call: TRBD2
cdr3_nt: TGTGCCAGCAGTTATCTTACCCGGGTGGATTCACCCCTCCACTTT; cdr3_aa: CASSYLTRVDSPLHF; j_call: TRBJ1-6; v_call: TRBV6-5; clone_size: .; d_call: .
cdr3_nt: TGTGCCACCAGCTCAAGGACTAGCGGGGGCCAATACAATGAGCAGTTCTTC; cdr3_aa: CATSSRTSGGQYNEQFF; j_call: TRBJ2-1; v_call: TRBV15; clone_size: .; d_call: TRBD2
cdr3_nt: TGTGCCAGCAGGGATACCGGGCTAGCCGGAGAGACCCAGTACTTC; cdr3_aa: CASRDTGLAGETQYF; j_call: TRBJ2-5; v_call: TRBV6-5; clone_size: .; d_call: .
cdr3_nt: TGCAGCGTTGAAGTTACCCGGGCCACTGAAGCTTTCTTT; cdr3_aa: CSVEVTRATEAFF; j_call: TRBJ1-1; v_call: TRBV29-1; clone_size: .; d_call: .
cdr3_nt: TGTGCCAGCAGCGCAAGACAGGGGCCTAATGAAGCTTTCTTT; cdr3_aa: CASSARQGPNEAFF; j_call: TRBJ1-1; v_call: TRBV5-4; clone_size: .; d_call: TRBD1
cdr3_nt: TGTGCCAGCAGACGGGGGCCCAACGGAAACACCATATATTTT; cdr3_aa: CASRRGPNGNTIYF; j_call: TRBJ1-3; v_call: TRBV6-5; clone_size: .; d_call: .
cdr3_nt: TGTGCCAGCAGTTACCCCCGAGGGGAGCCCCAGCATTTT; cdr3_aa: CASSYPRGEPQHF; j_call: TRBJ1-5; v_call: TRBV6-2/TRBV6-3; clone_size: .; d_call: .
cdr3_nt: TGTGCCAGCTCACCACCGGGAACGCTAGCGGTAAACCAAGAGACCCAGTACTTC; cdr3_aa: CASSPPGTLAVNQETQYF; j_call: TRBJ2-5; v_call: TRBV18; clone_size: .; d_call: TRBD2
cdr3_nt: TGCGCCAGCAGCTCGGGTAGCAGTCGCGAGACCCAGTACTTC; cdr3_aa: CASSSGSSRETQYF; j_call: TRBJ2-5; v_call: TRBV5-1; clone_size: .; d_call: .
cdr3_nt: TGTGCCAGCACTTCGTATAGCAATCAGCCCCAGCATTTT; cdr3_aa: CASTSYSNQPQHF; j_call: TRBJ1-5; v_call: TRBV6-5; clone_size: once; d_call: .
cdr3_nt: TGTGCCAGCAGCTCGACGGGAGAGCAGTACTTC; cdr3_aa: CASSSTGEQYF; j_call: TRBJ2-7; v_call: TRBV11-3; clone_size: .; d_call: .
cdr3_nt: TGTGCCAGCAGCGTGCGCGGGGGGGCGGACACGCAGTATTTT; cdr3_aa: CASSVRGGADTQYF; j_call: TRBJ2-3; v_call: TRBV9; clone_size: .; d_call: TRBD2
cdr3_nt: TGCGCCAGCACAGGGCTGACGGACACCGGGGAGCTGTTTTTT; cdr3_aa: CASTGLTDTGELFF; j_call: TRBJ2-2; v_call: TRBV5-1; clone_size: .; d_call: .
cdr3_nt: TGTGCCAGCCGGTGGGACAGAGATAATTCACCCCTCCACTTT; cdr3_aa: CASRWDRDNSPLHF; j_call: TRBJ1-6; v_call: TRBV6-5; clone_size: .; d_call: TRBD1
cdr3_nt: TGTGCCAGCAGTCCCCAGCCTCTCAGCTCTGGAAACACCATATATTTT; cdr3_aa: CASSPQPLSSGNTIYF; j_call: TRBJ1-3; v_call: TRBV7-2; clone_size: .; d_call: .
cdr3_nt: TGTGCCAGCAGTTTATTGGGGGGGGAGCAGTTCTTC; cdr3_aa: CASSLLGGEQFF; j_call: TRBJ2-1; v_call: TRBV27; clone_size: .; d_call: TRBD2
cdr3_nt: TGTGCCAGCAGCTTGAGGCGGAGCTCCTACGAGCAGTACTTC; cdr3_aa: CASSLRRSSYEQYF; j_call: TRBJ2-7; v_call: TRBV5-8; clone_size: .; d_call: .
cdr3_nt: TGTGCCAGCAGCCCGGGCAATCAGCCCCAGCATTTT; cdr3_aa: CASSPGNQPQHF; j_call: TRBJ1-5; v_call: TRBV7-9; clone_size: .; d_call: .
cdr3_nt: TGCGCCAGCAGCTTGGGAGGGGGCAGGAACACTGAAGCTTTCTTT; cdr3_aa: CASSLGGGRNTEAFF; j_call: TRBJ1-1; v_call: TRBV5-1; clone_size: few; d_call: TRBD1
cdr3_nt: TGTGCCAGCTCACTCTCCGGGGAGAACTATGGCTACACCTTC; cdr3_aa: CASSLSGENYGYTF; j_call: TRBJ1-2; v_call: TRBV18; clone_size: .; d_call: .
cdr3_nt: TGTGCCAGCAGGGGACAACTGAACACTGAAGCTTTCTTT; cdr3_aa: CASRGQLNTEAFF; j_call: TRBJ1-1; v_call: TRBV6-5; clone_size: .; d_call: .
cdr3_nt: TGTGCCACCTTTCGGGACAGTGGTCAGCCCCAGCATTTT; cdr3_aa: CATFRDSGQPQHF; j_call: TRBJ1-5; v_call: TRBV28; clone_size: .; d_call: TRBD1
cdr3_nt: TGCGCCAGCAGCTTGGGTAGCAATGAGCAGTTCTTC; cdr3_aa: CASSLGSNEQFF; j_call: TRBJ2-1; v_call: TRBV5-1; clone_size: .; d_call: .
cdr3_nt: TGCGCCAGCAGCTTTCAGGCCAGCTCCTACAATGAGCAGTTCTTC; cdr3_aa: CASSFQASSYNEQFF; j_call: TRBJ2-1; v_call: TRBV5-1; clone_size: .; d_call: .
cdr3_nt: TGTGCCACGCGGGGGCTGTACCAAGAGACCCAGTACTTC; cdr3_aa: CATRGLYQETQYF; j_call: TRBJ2-5; v_call: TRBV28; clone_size: .; d_call: .
cdr3_nt: TGTGCCAGCAGTTACGTTCGACAGACCAGCTCCTATAATTCACCCCTCCACTTT; cdr3_aa: CASSYVRQTSSYNSPLHF; j_call: TRBJ1-6; v_call: TRBV6-2/TRBV6-3; clone_size: few; d_call: .
cdr3_nt: TGTGCCAGCAGTTATCGGGGTTCTTCCTACGAGCAGTACTTC; cdr3_aa: CASSYRGSSYEQYF; j_call: TRBJ2-7; v_call: TRBV27; clone_size: .; d_call: .
cdr3_nt: TGTGCCAGCAGGAGTAGACTAGCGGCCTCGGGGACCCAGTACTTC; cdr3_aa: CASRSRLAASGTQYF; j_call: TRBJ2-5; v_call: TRBV5-6; clone_size: .; d_call: TRBD2
cdr3_nt: TGTGCCAGCTCACCAGGCAGCCAAGAGACCCAGTACTTC; cdr3_aa: CASSPGSQETQYF; j_call: TRBJ2-5; v_call: TRBV18; clone_size: .; d_call: .
cdr3_nt: TGTGCCAGCAGCCTAGCGGGAGGGCCGGGCAATGAGCAGTTCTTC; cdr3_aa: CASSLAGGPGNEQFF; j_call: TRBJ2-1; v_call: TRBV7-2; clone_size: .; d_call: TRBD2
cdr3_nt: TGTGCCGGAGAGCAGGGCAATAATTCACCCCTCCACTTT; cdr3_aa: CAGEQGNNSPLHF; j_call: TRBJ1-6; v_call: TRBV30; clone_size: .; d_call: .
cdr3_nt: TGTGCCAGTAGTATACAGGGGGCGACTGAAGCTTTCTTT; cdr3_aa: CASSIQGATEAFF; j_call: TRBJ1-1; v_call: TRBV19; clone_size: .; d_call: TRBD1
cdr3_nt: TGCAGCGCACGGGGGAGCAATGAGCAGTTCTTC; cdr3_aa: CSARGSNEQFF; j_call: TRBJ2-1; v_call: TRBV29-1; clone_size: .; d_call: .
cdr3_nt: TGCGCCAGCAGCCTACAGACTAGCGGGGTCTACAATGAGCAGTTCTTC; cdr3_aa: CASSLQTSGVYNEQFF; j_call: TRBJ2-1; v_call: TRBV5-1; clone_size: .; d_call: TRBD2
cdr3_nt: TGTGCCTGGAGGACCCGCCTTGGATACGATAATTCACCCCTCCACTTT; cdr3_aa: CAWRTRLGYDNSPLHF; j_call: TRBJ1-6; v_call: TRBV30; clone_size: .; d_call: .
cdr3_nt: TGTGCCAGCCGCGTAACGGGGGGTCTTTCCTATGGCTACACCTTC; cdr3_aa: CASRVTGGLSYGYTF; j_call: TRBJ1-2; v_call: TRBV28; clone_size: few; d_call: .